This TCR beta chain was profiled in a study of regulatory T cells in long-lasting Graves disease. Points from the study as a whole: A reduction in accuracy may have resulted from the small sample size. Reduced TCR diversity was observed in persistent Graves' patients versus newly diagnosed patients. Patients with persistent disease showed a bias toward TRBV28, TRBJ1-2 and TRBJ2-5.

Arm-PCR of CDR3 regions and iRepertoire HTBI primers were the basis on which TCR beta libraries were built. TCRdb used MiXCR to reprocess the multiplex PCR reads, holding one entry per CDR3 protein. Found here are about 500,000 distinct CDR3 sequences, about 12% of them singletons; the top ten hold roughly 8.2%. As for time point: newly diagnosed GD, antithyroid drugs for less than 3 months. Following extraction of RNA from PBMCs, that RNA was used to make the TCR library. This clonotype was picked up a small number of times. Its antigen is unknown. The V and J ends lost 2 bases and 2 bases respectively, with 19 bases between them. CDR3 length equals 17 residues. CDR1 is SGHAT and CDR2 is FQNNGV in the germline V gene. These same data were also listed under a study on T cells in Graves' hyperthyroidism and ophthalmopathy. As that report states: Researchers defined stable Graves' hyperthyroidism as no ophthalmopathy progression within 18 months.

This clonotype originated in a woman in her thirties with Graves disease. This rearrangement joins TRBV11-2 to TRBJ2-7; D may be TRBD1 (5 bases). Material: peripheral blood mononuclear cells (PBMCs), obtained at new diagnosis, from a patient treated with antithyroid drugs. In DNA form, the CDR3 reads TGTGCCAGCAGCTTAATTAAAGGGGCGCGTAGAACCTACGAGCAGTACTTC. Its protein is CASSLIKGARRTYEQYF.